A selection of T cell receptor beta chains follows, all from one sample in a study of vaccination effects on CD4 cells after COVID-19. TCRdb keeps only in-frame clones here, not all; method: immunoSEQ multiplex PCR. Of approximately 37,000 clones listed, roughly 79% are singletons. These TCRs' antigens remain unknown. The sequenced sample was CD4+ T cells from PBMCs cultured without peptide, obtained before COVID-19 vaccination. These receptors were taken from a human donor who received a COVID-19 vaccine. Both conserved end residues are part of each CDR3. A D gene is named only where the DNA matches it firmly. Not every row has a clone size; where given, it reads once, few, many or a size class.

j_call: TRBJ2-5
v_call: TRBV7-2
clone_size: .
d_call: .
cdr3_nt: TGTGCCAGCAGCCTTCGCTCTAGGAGGGAAGGACAGACCCAGTACTTC
cdr3_aa: CASSLRSRREGQTQYF

j_call: TRBJ1-2
v_call: TRBV3-1/TRBV3-2
clone_size: .
d_call: TRBD1
cdr3_nt: TGTGCCAGCAGCTTCCCCCCCGGGACAGGGAGCACTGGCTACACCTTC
cdr3_aa: CASSFPPGTGSTGYTF

j_call: TRBJ1-2
v_call: TRBV4-1
clone_size: once
d_call: .
cdr3_nt: TGCGCCAGCAGCCTTCTCCCCGGGGTCTCTAACTATGGCTACACCTTC
cdr3_aa: CASSLLPGVSNYGYTF

j_call: TRBJ1-2
v_call: TRBV7-9
clone_size: .
d_call: TRBD1
cdr3_nt: TGTGCCAGCAGCTTAAGTGGCCAGGGGGCGCGAGGCTACACCTTC
cdr3_aa: CASSLSGQGARGYTF

j_call: TRBJ1-1
v_call: TRBV6-2/TRBV6-3
clone_size: .
d_call: .
cdr3_nt: TGTGCCAGCAGTTACTTGGGGGGAGGAAGCACTGAAGCTTTCTTT
cdr3_aa: CASSYLGGGSTEAFF

j_call: TRBJ2-5
v_call: TRBV11-3
clone_size: .
d_call: .
cdr3_nt: TGTGCCAGCAGCTTAGAGTTAGCAGAGACCCAGTACTTC
cdr3_aa: CASSLELAETQYF

j_call: TRBJ2-3
v_call: TRBV2
clone_size: .
d_call: TRBD1
cdr3_nt: TGTGCCAGCAGTACAGGGGGCTCAAGCACAGATACGCAGTATTTT
cdr3_aa: CASSTGGSSTDTQYF

j_call: TRBJ2-3
v_call: TRBV3-1/TRBV3-2
clone_size: .
d_call: .
cdr3_nt: TGTGCCAGCAGCCACGGTTGGACAGATACGCAGTATTTT
cdr3_aa: CASSHGWTDTQYF

j_call: TRBJ1-5
v_call: TRBV19
clone_size: few
d_call: .
cdr3_nt: TGTGCCAGTAGTATCGCGTCCTCGAGCAATCAGCCCCAGCATTTT
cdr3_aa: CASSIASSSNQPQHF

j_call: TRBJ2-1
v_call: TRBV28
clone_size: .
d_call: .
cdr3_nt: TGTGCCAGCAGTTTCCCAGGGGAACGGGTTCCCGTGCACCGTTTCTACAATGAGCAGTTCTTC
cdr3_aa: CASSFPGERVPVHRFYNEQFF

j_call: TRBJ2-3
v_call: TRBV4-3
clone_size: .
d_call: TRBD1
cdr3_nt: TGCGCCAGCAGCCAAAATACAGGGGGCTTGGGAGATACGCAGTATTTT
cdr3_aa: CASSQNTGGLGDTQYF

j_call: TRBJ1-2
v_call: TRBV5-5
clone_size: .
d_call: TRBD1
cdr3_nt: TGTGCCAGCAGCTATACGGGACAGGTTGGGAATGGCTACACCTTC
cdr3_aa: CASSYTGQVGNGYTF

j_call: TRBJ1-1
v_call: TRBV5-1
clone_size: .
d_call: .
cdr3_nt: TGCGCCAGCAGCCCCGGGGCCTTTACCCCGAACACTGAAGCTTTCTTT
cdr3_aa: CASSPGAFTPNTEAFF

j_call: TRBJ2-3
v_call: TRBV6-2/TRBV6-3
clone_size: few
d_call: .
cdr3_nt: TGTGCCAGCAGCCCCATGGGGGTGAGCACAGATACGCAGTATTTT
cdr3_aa: CASSPMGVSTDTQYF

j_call: TRBJ2-7
v_call: TRBV19
clone_size: .
d_call: .
cdr3_nt: TGTGCCAGTAGTATCTCGGGCAGGGTCGACTACGAGCAGTACTTC
cdr3_aa: CASSISGRVDYEQYF

j_call: TRBJ2-7
v_call: TRBV5-5
clone_size: .
d_call: TRBD2
cdr3_nt: TGTGCCAGCAGCCCTCTGCTCGGCGGGGGGGCGTACGAGCAGTACTTC
cdr3_aa: CASSPLLGGGAYEQYF

j_call: TRBJ2-1
v_call: TRBV4-2
clone_size: .
d_call: TRBD2
cdr3_nt: TGTGCCAGCAGCCGAGACGGGACTAGTGACAATGAGCAGTTCTTC
cdr3_aa: CASSRDGTSDNEQFF

j_call: TRBJ1-4
v_call: TRBV4-1
clone_size: .
d_call: .
cdr3_nt: TGCGCCAGCAGCCCCCTCCATGGGGCGATTAATGAAAAACTGTTTTTT
cdr3_aa: CASSPLHGAINEKLFF

j_call: TRBJ1-2
v_call: TRBV7-2
clone_size: medium-sized
d_call: .
cdr3_nt: TGTGCCAGCAGCTTAGAGAAGCCCAAGGACACGTTC
cdr3_aa: CASSLEKPKDTF

j_call: TRBJ1-1
v_call: TRBV28
clone_size: .
d_call: TRBD1
cdr3_nt: TGTGCCAGCAGCCCGGGGACAGGTACTGGTGAAGCTTTCTTT
cdr3_aa: CASSPGTGTGEAFF

j_call: TRBJ2-7
v_call: TRBV5-4
clone_size: .
d_call: .
cdr3_nt: TGTGCCAGCAGCCCCCAGGGGAGCTCCTACGAGCAGTACTTC
cdr3_aa: CASSPQGSSYEQYF

j_call: TRBJ2-1
v_call: TRBV5-1
clone_size: few
d_call: TRBD2
cdr3_nt: TGCGCCAGCAGAATAGCGGGGGGTACCCTCCATGAGCAGTTCTTC
cdr3_aa: CASRIAGGTLHEQFF

j_call: TRBJ1-4
v_call: TRBV28
clone_size: few
d_call: .
cdr3_nt: TGTGCCAGCAGCTTCAGGGGCCCTAATGAAAAACTGTTTTTT
cdr3_aa: CASSFRGPNEKLFF

j_call: TRBJ1-6
v_call: TRBV7-2
clone_size: .
d_call: .
cdr3_nt: TGTGCCAGCAGCTTAAGTATGTGGGCCAGCACCTATAATTCACCCCTCCACTTT
cdr3_aa: CASSLSMWASTYNSPLHF

j_call: TRBJ2-5
v_call: TRBV4-2
clone_size: .
d_call: TRBD2
cdr3_nt: TGTGCCAGCAGCCAAGAGTTAGCGGGGGGCCGGGAGACCCAGTACTTC
cdr3_aa: CASSQELAGGRETQYF

j_call: TRBJ1-5
v_call: TRBV2
clone_size: .
d_call: TRBD1
cdr3_nt: TGTGCCAGCCTCCCAGGGGGACAGCCCAATCAGCCCCAGCATTTT
cdr3_aa: CASLPGGQPNQPQHF

j_call: TRBJ1-1
v_call: TRBV4-3
clone_size: .
d_call: TRBD1
cdr3_nt: TGCGCCAGCAGCCAAGATCTCGGGACAGTGAACACTGAAGCTTTCTTT
cdr3_aa: CASSQDLGTVNTEAFF

j_call: TRBJ1-1
v_call: TRBV10-3
clone_size: .
d_call: .
cdr3_nt: TGTGCCATCAGTGAGTCGAATCCACCGCACGCTTTCTTT
cdr3_aa: CAISESNPPHAFF

j_call: TRBJ1-4
v_call: TRBV7-9
clone_size: .
d_call: TRBD1
cdr3_nt: TGTGCCAGCAGCTTAAACAGGGGAAGAGAAAAACTGTTTTTT
cdr3_aa: CASSLNRGREKLFF

j_call: TRBJ2-1
v_call: TRBV6-5
clone_size: .
d_call: TRBD1
cdr3_nt: TGTGCCAGCAGTTATGGGACAGTAACAAATGAGCAGTTCTTC
cdr3_aa: CASSYGTVTNEQFF

j_call: TRBJ2-1
v_call: TRBV25-1
clone_size: .
d_call: .
cdr3_nt: TGTGCCAGCAGTGAGGTTAGCGGCAGCTCCTACAATGAGCAGTTCTTC
cdr3_aa: CASSEVSGSSYNEQFF

j_call: TRBJ1-1
v_call: TRBV5-1
clone_size: once
d_call: .
cdr3_nt: TGCGCCAGCAGCTTCGGGGCAATGAACACTGAAGCTTTCTTT
cdr3_aa: CASSFGAMNTEAFF

j_call: TRBJ2-2
v_call: TRBV24-1
clone_size: few
d_call: TRBD2
cdr3_nt: TGTGCCACCAGTGGTAGCGGGACAAACACCGGGGAGCTGTTTTTT
cdr3_aa: CATSGSGTNTGELFF

j_call: TRBJ1-6
v_call: TRBV9
clone_size: .
d_call: .
cdr3_nt: TGTGCCAGCAGCGTAGCGGGACCCGGATCGGGCGGAACCCTCCACTTT
cdr3_aa: CASSVAGPGSGGTLHF

j_call: TRBJ2-7
v_call: TRBV29-1
clone_size: .
d_call: TRBD1
cdr3_nt: TGCAGCGTTGGGGGGGGACAGGGGGCTGAAGAGCAGTACTTC
cdr3_aa: CSVGGGQGAEEQYF

j_call: TRBJ2-7
v_call: TRBV20-1
clone_size: .
d_call: .
cdr3_nt: TGCAGTGCTAGTGGAGGGAACGAGCAGTACTTC
cdr3_aa: CSASGGNEQYF

j_call: TRBJ1-2
v_call: TRBV3-1/TRBV3-2
clone_size: .
d_call: TRBD1
cdr3_nt: TGTGCCAGCAGCCAAGTTGGGCAGGGGGGGTATGGCTACACCTTC
cdr3_aa: CASSQVGQGGYGYTF

j_call: TRBJ2-7
v_call: TRBV18
clone_size: .
d_call: TRBD1
cdr3_nt: TGTGCCAGCTCACCATCAGGGGGTAGCTACGAGCAGTACTTC
cdr3_aa: CASSPSGGSYEQYF

j_call: TRBJ2-7
v_call: TRBV7-2
clone_size: .
d_call: TRBD1
cdr3_nt: TGTGCCAGCAGCTTCCGAGCAGGGGGCTCCTACGAGCAGTACTTC
cdr3_aa: CASSFRAGGSYEQYF